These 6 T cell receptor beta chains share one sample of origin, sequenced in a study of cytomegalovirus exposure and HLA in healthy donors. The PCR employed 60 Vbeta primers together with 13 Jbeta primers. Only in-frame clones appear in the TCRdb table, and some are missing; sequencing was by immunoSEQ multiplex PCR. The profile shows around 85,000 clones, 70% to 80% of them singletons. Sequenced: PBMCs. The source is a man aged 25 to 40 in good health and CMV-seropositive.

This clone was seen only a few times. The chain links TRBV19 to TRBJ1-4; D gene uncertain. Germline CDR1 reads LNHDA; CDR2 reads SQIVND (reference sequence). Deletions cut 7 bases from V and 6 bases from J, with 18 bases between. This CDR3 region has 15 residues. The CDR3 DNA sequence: TGTGCCAGTACCGTTACCCGGGATTGGGATGAAAAACTGTTTTTT. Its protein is CASTVTRDWDEKLFF.

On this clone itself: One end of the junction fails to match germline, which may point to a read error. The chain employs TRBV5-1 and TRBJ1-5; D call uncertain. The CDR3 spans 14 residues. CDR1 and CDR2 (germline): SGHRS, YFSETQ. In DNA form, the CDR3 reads TGCGCCAGCAGCGAGGGCCCTAGCAATCAGCCCCAGAATTTT. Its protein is CASSEGPSNQPQNF.

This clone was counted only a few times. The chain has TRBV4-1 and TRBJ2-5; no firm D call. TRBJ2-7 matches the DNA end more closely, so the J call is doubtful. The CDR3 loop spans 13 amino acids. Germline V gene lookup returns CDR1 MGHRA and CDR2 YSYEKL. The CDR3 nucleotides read TGCGCCAGCAGCCAAGGTCAAGATTACGAGCAGTACTTC. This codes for CASSQGQDYEQYF.

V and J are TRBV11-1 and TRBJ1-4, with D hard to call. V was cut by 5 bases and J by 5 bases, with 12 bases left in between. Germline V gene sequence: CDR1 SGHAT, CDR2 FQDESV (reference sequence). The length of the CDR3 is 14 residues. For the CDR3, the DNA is TGTGCCAGCAGCCTGGATCCGGGAAATGAAAAACTGTTTTTT. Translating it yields CASSLDPGNEKLFF.

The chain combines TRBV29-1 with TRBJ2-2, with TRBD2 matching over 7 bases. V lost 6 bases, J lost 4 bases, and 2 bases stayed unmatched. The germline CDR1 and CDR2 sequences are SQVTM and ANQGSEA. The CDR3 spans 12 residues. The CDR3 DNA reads TGCAGCGTCGGCGGGAGCACCGGGGAGCTGTTTTTT. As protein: CSVGGSTGELFF.

This CDR3 reads CASSHHREPPYNEQFF. The CDR3 DNA is TGTGCCAGCAGTCACCACAGGGAACCCCCCTACAATGAGCAGTTCTTC. The J gene is TRBJ2-1, the V gene TRBV28; tentatively, D is TRBD1 (6 bases). V was trimmed by 5 bases and J by 2 bases, leaving 16 bases between them. This CDR3 region has 16 residues. In germline, CDR1 is MDHEN, CDR2 SYDVKM.